The 17 T cell receptor beta chains presented below share a single source sample, sequenced in a study of blood T cell repertoires in COVID-19. Some clones are missing from TCRdb's copy, which holds only in-frame ones; the method was immunoSEQ multiplex PCR. In the table there are 120,000 to 150,000 clones, 75% to 90% of which are singletons. The sequenced sample was peripheral blood. These receptors all stem from a man between 18 and 35 years old with COVID-19, enrolled during active disease.

The rearrangement links TRBV5-4 to TRBJ2-3; D call uncertain. The CDR3 spans 13 residues. Trimming removed 4 bases at V and 3 bases at J, with 9 bases between. The germline V gene has CDR1 SGHNT and CDR2 YYREEE (reference sequence). As DNA, the CDR3 is TGTGCCAGCAGCATGCTCGGGACAGATACGCAGTATTTT. Its translation: CASSMLGTDTQYF.

The genes are TRBV11-2 and TRBJ2-1, with TRBD2 identical over 7 bases. V gave up 1 base and J gave up 12 bases; unmatched junction bases: 15. The CDR3 has 16 amino acids. Per germline, CDR1 SGHAT and CDR2 FQNNGV. In DNA form, the CDR3 reads TGTGCCAGCAGCTTAGGCCCACAGCGGGATTTTATCGGGCAGTTCTTC. This codes for CASSLGPQRDFIGQFF.

The rearrangement links TRBV3-1 (or the pseudogene TRBV3-2) to TRBJ2-1; TRBD1 aligns across 7 bases. The junction had 6 bases not matched to a gene; V was cut back by 7 bases and J by 3 bases. CDR3 size: 14 residues. CDR1 is LGHDT, CDR2 YNNKEL, per germline (reference sequence). Written as DNA, the CDR3 is TGTGCCAGCAAGGTGACAGGGTTCTACAATGAGCAGTTCTTC. Encoded protein: CASKVTGFYNEQFF.

This clone showed up just once. The chain joins TRBV10-3 to TRBJ2-1; 8 positions agree with TRBD2. Losses at the gene ends were 8 bases for V and 9 bases for J; bases not matched to a gene: 15. CDR1 and CDR2 from the germline V gene are ENHRY and SYGVKD. The CDR3 is 15 amino acids. The CDR3 DNA follows: TGTGCCATCGCCCTGCGGGGCGGGAGGACTGCTGAGCAGTTCTTC. It translates to CAIALRGGRTAEQFF.

J is TRBJ2-1 and V is TRBV5-1, with TRBD2 matching over 8 bases. There are 14 residues in the CDR3. CDR1 and CDR2 (germline): SGHRS, YFSETQ. V shed 8 bases, J shed 9 bases, and the junction held 13 bases outside the gene matches. Written as DNA, the CDR3 is TGCGCCAGTTCCAGCGGGAGAAGCCTCGGTGAGCAGTTCTTC. It specifies CASSSGRSLGEQFF.

This chain uses TRBV28 with TRBJ1-4; D is possibly TRBD1 (6 bases). The germline V gene has CDR1 MDHEN and CDR2 SYDVKM. This CDR3 spans 14 amino acids. The V end was cut by 9 bases, the J end by 4 bases, with 15 bases between. As DNA, the CDR3 is TGTGCCAGTCAGGGGACTACCAGTAATGAAAAACTGTTTTTT. It translates to CASQGTTSNEKLFF.

The chain uses TRBV15 and TRBJ1-2; TRBD1 is a possible D gene (5 bases). This CDR3 spans 15 amino acids. V dropped 4 bases and J dropped 5 bases, with 17 bases sitting between them. Germline V gene lookup returns CDR1 LNHNV and CDR2 YYDKDF (reference sequence). The CDR3 region is CATSIDRGASYGYTF. The CDR3 DNA follows: TGTGCCACCAGCATTGACAGAGGCGCGTCATATGGCTACACCTTC.

This clone was found a few times. CDR3 DNA sequence: TGTGCCACCAGAGACAGAAACTATGGCTACACCTTC. Its protein product is CATRDRNYGYTF. The chain recombines TRBV24-1 with TRBJ1-2, with D possibly matching TRBD1 (5 bases). V was pared by 7 bases and J by 2 bases, with 7 bases between. Germline V gives CDR1 KGHDR, CDR2 SFDVKD. The CDR3 contains 12 residues.

The V call is TRBV10-3, the J call TRBJ2-7; the D gene is possibly TRBD2 (6 bases). Germline loops: CDR1 ENHRY, CDR2 SYGVKD. V lost 8 bases to trimming and J lost 0 bases, with 14 bases between them. CDR3 length equals 14 residues. The CDR3 loop is CAIARDFSSYEQYF. For the CDR3, the DNA is TGTGCCATCGCCCGGGACTTCAGCTCCTACGAGCAGTACTTC.

This clone showed up just once. The V and J genes are TRBV27 and TRBJ2-5, with D perhaps matching TRBD1 (6 bases). Trimming removed 10 bases at V and 2 bases at J, with 11 bases between. Germline V gene data show CDR1 as MNHEY and CDR2 as SMNVEV (reference sequence). This CDR3 has 12 residues. The CDR3 DNA sequence: TGTGCCACTTTAGACAGGCAAGAGACCCAGTACTTC. This translates into CATLDRQETQYF.

The chain couples TRBV3-1 (or the pseudogene TRBV3-2) to TRBJ2-3, with 11 bases aligning to TRBD2. CDR3 length: 19 residues. Trimming cost V 3 bases and J 0 bases; bases outside gene matches: 11. Germline V lookup: CDR1 LGHDT, CDR2 YNNKEL (reference sequence). CDR3 sequence (DNA): TGTGCCAGCAGCCAGGAACATAGCGGGGGGGTTTCTAGCACAGATACGCAGTATTTT. Its protein product is CASSQEHSGGVSSTDTQYF.

The chain couples TRBV6-5 to TRBJ2-7; 7 positions agree with TRBD1. The germline V gene encodes CDR1 MNHEY and CDR2 SVGAGI. The V gene end was trimmed by 2 bases and the J gene end by 3 bases; junction bases not matched to a gene: 4. CDR3 length equals 14 residues. CDR3 coding DNA: TGTGCCAGCAGTTACGACAGGGATCTCTACGAGCAGTACTTC. Protein: CASSYDRDLYEQYF.

This rearrangement joins TRBV27 to TRBJ2-3; 10 nucleotides agree with TRBD2. The CDR3 sequence is 18 residues long. Germline CDR1 is MNHEY and CDR2 is SMNVEV (reference sequence). The J segment lost 0 bases and the V segment lost 8 bases, leaving 14 bases of the junction unmatched. The CDR3 DNA follows: TGTGCCAGCTCTATGGGTGTTAGGACTAGCGGAAGCACAGATACGCAGTATTTT. Encoded protein: CASSMGVRTSGSTDTQYF.

The chain recombines TRBV6-4 with TRBJ2-3; TRBD2 agrees at 7 bases. The CDR3 spans 17 residues. J gave up 0 bases and V 5 bases, and 11 bases lay outside the gene matches. Germline V gene data show CDR1 as MRHNA and CDR2 as SNTAGT. For the CDR3, the DNA is TGTGCCAGCAGTCCTGACCGAGCGGGACTTAGCACAGATACGCAGTATTTT. It is translated as CASSPDRAGLSTDTQYF.

The J gene is TRBJ2-1, the V gene TRBV28; 10 positions agree with TRBD2. Per germline, CDR1 MDHEN and CDR2 SYDVKM. V was clipped by 8 bases and J by 4 bases; unmatched bases: 2. This CDR3 has 13 residues. In DNA, the CDR3 is TGTGCCAGCGGACTAGCGGATTACAATGAGCAGTTCTTC. It is translated as CASGLADYNEQFF.

V and J are TRBV7-9 and TRBJ1-2, with 7 bases identical to TRBD1. There are 15 residues in the CDR3. J gave up 3 bases and V 3 bases, and 7 bases lay outside the gene matches. Germline V gene lookup returns CDR1 SEHNR and CDR2 FQNEAQ (reference sequence). The CDR3 bases are TGTGCCAGCAGCTTCGAAGGGGGCGCCTACTATGGCTACACCTTC. Protein: CASSFEGGAYYGYTF. The complete variable domain, with remaining parts taken from reference TRBV7-9 and TRBJ1-2, reads DTGVSQNPRHKITKRGQNVTFRCDPISEHNRLYWYRQTLGQGPEFLTYFQNEAQLEKSRLLSDRFSAERPKGSFSTLEIQRTEQGDSAMYLCASSFEGGAYYGYTFGSGTRLTVV.

V gene TRBV6-5 combines with J gene TRBJ2-1; the D is unclear. Germline lookup yields CDR1 MNHEY and CDR2 SVGAGI. The CDR3 contains 16 residues. V lost 0 bases to trimming and J lost 3 bases, with 12 bases between them. CDR3 sequence (DNA): TGTGCCAGCAGTTACTCGAGCCGTTCCTACTACAATGAGCAGTTCTTC. Protein: CASSYSSRSYYNEQFF.